The rows below give T cell receptor beta chains drawn from one sample of a study of cytomegalovirus exposure and HLA in healthy donors. Using immunoSEQ multiplex PCR, the repertoire was profiled, and TCRdb retains in-frame clones only, with some absent. The sample includes some 170,000 clones, about 75% of them seen just once. Material for sequencing was PBMCs. The receptor set was obtained from a man aged 18 to 29 in good health and CMV-seropositive. CDR3s include the opening cysteine and the closing phenylalanine or tryptophan. A D gene is named only where the DNA matches it firmly. Expanded clones are given a class, and other clones once, few, many or no size at all.

>TRBV14|TRBJ2-3|few|TRBD2
CASSPRTSGRTDTQYF
TGTGCCAGCAGCCCCCGGACTAGCGGGAGAACAGATACGCAGTATTTT
>TRBV25-1|TRBJ2-5|once|TRBD1
CASSEWSGGPQGETQYF
TGTGCCAGCAGTGAATGGTCAGGGGGACCTCAAGGAGAGACCCAGTACTTC
>TRBV15|TRBJ1-3|.|.
CATSRDLGVPGNTIYF
TGTGCCACCAGCAGAGATCTCGGGGTTCCTGGAAACACCATATATTTT
>TRBV11-2|TRBJ1-2|.|TRBD1
CASSLGAETGGYYGYTF
TGTGCCAGCAGCTTAGGGGCAGAGACAGGGGGATACTATGGCTACACCTTC
>TRBV5-4|TRBJ1-5|.|.
CASSLGEGRPQHF
TGTGCCAGCAGCTTGGGCGAAGGGAGGCCCCAGCATTTT
>TRBV4-2|TRBJ2-3|.|TRBD2
CASSQDLGLAGVIRTDTQYF
TGTGCCAGCAGCCAAGATTTGGGACTAGCGGGAGTCATAAGGACAGATACGCAGTATTTT
>TRBV7-9|TRBJ2-2|once|.
CATRPGTPGTGELFF
TGTGCCACCCGCCCAGGGACACCCGGCACCGGGGAGCTGTTTTTT
>TRBV6-1|TRBJ1-3|once|TRBD1
CASTVSDRAGNTIYF
TGTGCCAGCACGGTTTCGGACAGGGCTGGAAACACCATATATTTT
>TRBV5-1|TRBJ2-3|.|TRBD2
CASSLEGLAGSGTDTQYF
TGCGCCAGCAGCTTGGAGGGACTAGCGGGATCGGGCACAGATACGCAGTATTTT
>TRBV28|TRBJ2-5|once|.
CASSLGQKKETQYF
TGTGCCAGCAGTTTAGGGCAGAAAAAAGAGACCCAGTACTTC
>TRBV5-6|TRBJ1-2|.|TRBD1
CASSFAGGSGYTF
TGTGCCAGCAGCTTTGCAGGGGGAAGTGGCTACACCTTC
>TRBV28|TRBJ1-2|few|TRBD1
CASRLSDRVNYGYTF
TGTGCCAGCAGATTGTCGGACAGGGTTAATTATGGCTACACCTTC
>TRBV4-2|TRBJ2-1|.|.
CASSQDPTSNGDPYNEQFF
TGTGCCAGCAGCCAAGATCCGACTAGTAATGGGGATCCCTACAATGAGCAGTTCTTC
>TRBV28|TRBJ1-1|.|TRBD1
CASSRAGGGFGTEAFF
TGTGCCAGCAGTCGCGCAGGGGGCGGTTTTGGCACTGAAGCTTTCTTT
>TRBV6-1|TRBJ2-5|few|TRBD2
CASRIAGGPGETQYF
TGTGCCAGCAGGATAGCGGGGGGGCCGGGGGAGACCCAGTACTTC
>TRBV28|TRBJ1-6|.|TRBD1
CASSSNSQGAGYNSPLHF
TGTGCCAGCAGTTCAAATTCACAGGGGGCGGGTTATAATTCACCCCTCCACTTT
>TRBV27|TRBJ2-5|.|.
CASSFALGGAMGETQYF
TGTGCCAGCAGTTTCGCCTTGGGGGGGGCAATGGGGGAGACCCAGTACTTC
>TRBV6-1|TRBJ2-1|.|.
CASSEPALGGEGGGLYESYNEQFF
TGTGCCAGCAGTGAACCGGCCCTCGGTGGGGAGGGGGGGGGACTATATGAATCCTACAATGAGCAGTTCTTC
>TRBV19|TRBJ2-2|.|TRBD2
CASRSPDGGGGELFF
TGTGCCAGTAGATCTCCCGACGGGGGGGGCGGGGAGCTGTTTTTT
>TRBV5-6|TRBJ2-5|.|.
CASSAVGAFTQETQYF
TGTGCCAGCAGCGCCGTTGGGGCCTTTACCCAAGAGACCCAGTACTTC
>TRBV15|TRBJ2-3|.|TRBD2
CATSTPTSGGETDTQYF
TGTGCCACCAGCACGCCGACTAGCGGGGGGGAAACAGATACGCAGTATTTT
>TRBV7-9|TRBJ1-2|.|TRBD1
CASSKQEGAYGYTF
TGTGCCAGCAGCAAACAGGAGGGGGCCTATGGCTACACCTTC
>TRBV28|TRBJ1-1|few|TRBD1
CASFWRQGQAFF
TGTGCCAGCTTCTGGAGACAGGGCCAAGCTTTCTTT
>TRBV7-2|TRBJ1-1|.|TRBD1
CASSPTGGQNTEAFF
TGTGCCAGCAGCCCGACAGGGGGCCAAAACACTGAAGCTTTCTTT
>TRBV7-9|TRBJ2-1|.|.
CASSVGPPGSYNEQFF
TGTGCCAGCAGCGTCGGACCCCCGGGGTCCTACAATGAGCAGTTCTTC
>TRBV9|TRBJ2-5|.|TRBD2
CASSVATSGGQETQYF
TGTGCCAGCAGCGTAGCTACTAGCGGGGGACAAGAGACCCAGTACTTC
>TRBV11-2|TRBJ2-1|.|TRBD1
CASSLDPYRTGDSSYNEQFF
TGTGCCAGCAGCTTAGATCCCTATCGGACAGGGGATAGCTCCTACAATGAGCAGTTCTTC
>TRBV5-8|TRBJ1-1|.|.
CASSLTNSEAFF
TGTGCCAGCAGCCTAACGAACTCTGAAGCTTTCTTT
>TRBV6-5|TRBJ1-1|once|.
CASSYSKANTEAFF
TGTGCCAGCAGTTACTCGAAAGCGAACACTGAAGCTTTCTTT
>TRBV7-6|TRBJ2-3|.|TRBD1
CASSQQGDTQYF
TGTGCCAGCAGCCAACAGGGGGATACGCAGTATTTT
>TRBV29-1|TRBJ2-1|few|TRBD2
CSVGGTIEQFF
TGCAGCGTTGGGGGGACTATTGAGCAGTTCTTC
>TRBV11-2|TRBJ1-1|.|.
CASSPPGWNTEAFF
TGTGCCAGCAGCCCACCCGGGTGGAACACTGAAGCTTTCTTT
>TRBV5-1|TRBJ2-2|.|TRBD1
CASSTRDRALGTGELFF
TGCGCCAGCAGCACCCGGGACAGGGCTTTAGGGACCGGGGAGCTGTTTTTT
>TRBV5-4|TRBJ1-2|.|TRBD1
CASSSPDRGYGYTF
TGTGCCAGCAGCTCCCCGGACAGGGGGTATGGCTACACCTTC
>TRBV5-4|TRBJ2-5|.|TRBD2
CASSPGGEETQYF
TGTGCCAGCAGCCCGGGGGGGGAAGAGACCCAGTACTTC
>TRBV29-1|TRBJ1-2|.|.
CSVESGNGYTF
TGCAGCGTTGAGTCCGGGAATGGCTACACCTTC
>TRBV11-2|TRBJ1-3|.|TRBD1
CASSLYRGSGNTIYF
TGTGCCAGCAGCTTATACAGGGGATCGGGAAACACCATATATTTT
>TRBV5-6|TRBJ1-2|.|.
CASSRRGLNYGYTF
TGTGCCAGCAGCAGACGGGGACTTAACTATGGCTACACCTTC
>TRBV7-9|TRBJ1-6|few|.
CASSLDGTPNSPLHF
TGTGCCAGCAGCTTGGACGGGACACCAAATTCACCCCTCCACTTT
>TRBV29-1|TRBJ1-2|.|.
CSVEQHRDGYTF
TGCAGCGTTGAGCAACACAGGGACGGCTACACCTTC
>TRBV13|TRBJ2-5|.|TRBD1
CASSLAQGAWNF
TGTGCCAGCAGCCTTGCCCAGGGGGCTTGGAACTTC
>TRBV7-6|TRBJ2-1|.|.
CASSLERMDEQFF
TGTGCCAGCAGCTTAGAGAGAATGGATGAGCAGTTCTTC
>TRBV11-3|TRBJ2-3|.|.
CASCVVSSTDTQYF
TGTGCCAGCTGCGTAGTCAGTAGCACAGATACGCAGTATTTT
>TRBV4-1|TRBJ2-3|.|.
CASSQEGGQSTDTQYF
TGCGCCAGCAGCCAAGAGGGCGGGCAGAGCACAGATACGCAGTATTTT
>TRBV7-2|TRBJ1-2|.|.
CASSPGQSYGYTF
TGTGCCAGCAGCCCCGGACAGAGCTATGGCTACACCTTC
>TRBV30|TRBJ2-1|.|TRBD2
CAGNERGPYNEQFF
TGTGCCGGAAATGAGCGGGGCCCATACAATGAGCAGTTCTTC
>TRBV20-1|TRBJ1-1|.|.
CSAPDSPLAFF
TGCAGTGCTCCAGACAGCCCCTTGGCTTTCTTT
>TRBV10-2|TRBJ1-1|.|TRBD1
CASRKSGQGGSEAFF
TGCGCCAGCAGAAAATCGGGACAGGGAGGGTCCGAAGCTTTCTTT
>TRBV14|TRBJ2-1|.|TRBD1
CASTKTGDFGNEQFF
TGTGCCAGCACCAAGACAGGGGATTTCGGCAATGAGCAGTTCTTC